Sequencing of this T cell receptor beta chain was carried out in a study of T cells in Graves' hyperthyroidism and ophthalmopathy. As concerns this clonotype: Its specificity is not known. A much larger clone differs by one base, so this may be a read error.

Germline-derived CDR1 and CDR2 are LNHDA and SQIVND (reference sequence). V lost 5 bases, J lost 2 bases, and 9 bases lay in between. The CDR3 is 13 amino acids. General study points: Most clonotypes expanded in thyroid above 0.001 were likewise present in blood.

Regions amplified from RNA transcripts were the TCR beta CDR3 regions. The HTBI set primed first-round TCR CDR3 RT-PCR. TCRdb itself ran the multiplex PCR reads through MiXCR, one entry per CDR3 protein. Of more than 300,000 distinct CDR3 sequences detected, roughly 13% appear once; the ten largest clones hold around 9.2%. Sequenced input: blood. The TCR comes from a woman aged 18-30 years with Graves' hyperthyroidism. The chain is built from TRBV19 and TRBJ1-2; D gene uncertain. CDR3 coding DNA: TGTGCCAGTAGTTCCCAGGCGAACTATGGCTACACCTTC. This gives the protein CASSSQANYGYTF.